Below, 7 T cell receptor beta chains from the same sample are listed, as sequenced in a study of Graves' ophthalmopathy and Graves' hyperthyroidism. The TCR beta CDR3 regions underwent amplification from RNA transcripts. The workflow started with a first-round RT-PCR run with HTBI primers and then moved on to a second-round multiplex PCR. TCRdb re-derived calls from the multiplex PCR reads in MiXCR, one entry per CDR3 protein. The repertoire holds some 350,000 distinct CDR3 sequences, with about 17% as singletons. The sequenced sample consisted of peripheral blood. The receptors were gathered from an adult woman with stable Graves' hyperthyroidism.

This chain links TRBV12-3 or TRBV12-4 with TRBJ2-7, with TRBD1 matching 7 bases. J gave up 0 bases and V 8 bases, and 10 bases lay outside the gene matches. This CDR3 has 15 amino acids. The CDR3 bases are TGTGCCAGCGGCACCGGGACAGCAAGCTCCTACGAGCAGTACTTC. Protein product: CASGTGTASSYEQYF.

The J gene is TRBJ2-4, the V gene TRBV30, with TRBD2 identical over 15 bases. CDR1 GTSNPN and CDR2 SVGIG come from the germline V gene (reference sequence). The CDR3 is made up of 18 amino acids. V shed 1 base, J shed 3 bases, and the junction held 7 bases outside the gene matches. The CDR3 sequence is CAWSAGLAGGLGKNIQYF. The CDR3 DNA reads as TGTGCCTGGAGTGCGGGACTAGCGGGAGGTTTAGGCAAAAACATTCAGTACTTC. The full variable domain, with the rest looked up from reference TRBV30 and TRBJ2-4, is SQTIHQWPATLVQPVGSPLSLECTVEGTSNPNLYWYRQAAGRGLQLLFYSVGIGQISSEVPQNLSASRPQDRQFILSSKKLLLSDSGFYLCAWSAGLAGGLGKNIQYFGAGTRLSVL.

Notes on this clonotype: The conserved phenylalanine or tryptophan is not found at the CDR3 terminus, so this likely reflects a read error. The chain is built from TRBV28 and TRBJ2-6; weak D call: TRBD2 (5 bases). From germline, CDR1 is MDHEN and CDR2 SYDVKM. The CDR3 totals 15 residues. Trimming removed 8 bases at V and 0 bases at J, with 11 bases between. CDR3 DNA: TGTGCCAGCGGTGGGCGGGCCTCTGGGGCCAACGTCCTGACTGTC. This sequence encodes CASGGRASGANVLTV.

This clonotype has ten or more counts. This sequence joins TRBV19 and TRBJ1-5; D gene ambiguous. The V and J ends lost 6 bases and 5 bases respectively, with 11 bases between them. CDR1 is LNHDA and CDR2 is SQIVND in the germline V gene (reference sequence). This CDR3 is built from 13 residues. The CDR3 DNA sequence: TGTGCCAGTAGAGGACGAGGACATCAGCCCCAGCATTTT. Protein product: CASRGRGHQPQHF.

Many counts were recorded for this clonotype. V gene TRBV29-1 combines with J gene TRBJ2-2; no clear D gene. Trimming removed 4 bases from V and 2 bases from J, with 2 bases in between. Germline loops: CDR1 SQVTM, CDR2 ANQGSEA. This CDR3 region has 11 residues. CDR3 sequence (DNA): TGCAGCGTTGGCAACACCGGGGAGCTGTTTTTT. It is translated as CSVGNTGELFF.

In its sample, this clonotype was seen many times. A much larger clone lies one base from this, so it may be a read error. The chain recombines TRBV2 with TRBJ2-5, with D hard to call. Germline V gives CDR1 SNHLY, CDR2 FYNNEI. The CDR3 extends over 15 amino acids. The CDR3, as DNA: TGTGCCAGCAGCCTAAGGCGGTCGGGTCAAGAGACCAAGTACTTC. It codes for CASSLRRSGQETKYF.

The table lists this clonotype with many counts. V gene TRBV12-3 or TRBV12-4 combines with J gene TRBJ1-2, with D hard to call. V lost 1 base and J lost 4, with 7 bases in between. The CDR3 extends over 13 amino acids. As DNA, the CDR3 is TGTGCCAGCAGTTTAGGCCCAGGCTATGGCTACACCTTC. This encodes CASSLGPGYGYTF.